Below, 16 T cell receptor beta chains from the same sample are listed, as sequenced in a study of Graves' ophthalmopathy and Graves' hyperthyroidism. Using RNA transcripts, the TCR beta CDR3 regions were amplified. First-round RT-PCR used HTBI primers; second-round multiplex PCR followed. TCRdb re-derived calls from the multiplex PCR reads in MiXCR, one entry per CDR3 protein. In the table there are 240,000 or so distinct CDR3 sequences, around 45% of which are singletons. The sample was peripheral blood. These receptors originate from an adult man with Graves' ophthalmopathy.

The chain employs TRBV29-1 and TRBJ2-5; no clear D gene. This CDR3 has 12 amino acids. Germline V gene data show CDR1 as SQVTM and CDR2 as ANQGSEA. Trimming took off 3 bases at V and 2 bases at J, with 7 bases between the two ends. CDR3 bases: TGCAGCGTTGAGGTCCCACAAGAGACCCAGTACTTC. It encodes CSVEVPQETQYF. Variable domain in full (rest from reference TRBV29-1 and TRBJ2-5): SAVISQKPSRDICQRGTSLTIQCQVDSQVTMMFWYRQQPGQSLTLIATANQGSEATYESGFVIDKFPISRPNLTFSTLTVSNMSPEDSSIYLCSVEVPQETQYFGPGTRLLVL.

This chain connects TRBV7-9 to TRBJ2-2; 7 bases align to TRBD1. The CDR3 runs 13 residues. Trimming at V came to 9 bases and at J to 1 base, leaving 2 bases not matched to a gene. The germline CDR1 and CDR2 sequences are SEHNR and FQNEAQ (reference sequence). This CDR3 reads CASWTGNTGELFF. Written as DNA, the CDR3 is TGTGCCAGTTGGACAGGGAACACCGGGGAGCTGTTTTTT.

The count of this clonotype is one. This chain uses TRBV11-2 with TRBJ2-5, with D hard to call. Germline loops: CDR1 SGHAT, CDR2 FQNNGV. The V end lost 1 base, the J end lost 4 bases, and 13 bases lay between the germline ends. The CDR3 is 15 residues long. CDR3 bases: TGTGCCAGCAGCTTAGGGGGTTTCTTCGGAGAGACCCAGTACTTC. It yields the protein CASSLGGFFGETQYF. Combining the CDR3 with reference TRBV11-2 and TRBJ2-5 gives the whole variable domain EAGVAQSPRYKIIEKRQSVAFWCNPISGHATLYWYQQILGQGPKLLIQFQNNGVVDDSQLPKDRFSAERLKGVDSTLKIQPAKLEDSAVYLCASSLGGFFGETQYFGPGTRLLVL.

This clonotype was counted between two and nine times. The rearrangement uses TRBV20-1 and TRBJ1-2; 8 nucleotides match TRBD1. The germline V gene encodes CDR1 DFQATT and CDR2 SNEGSKA (reference sequence). The trim removed 3 bases at V and 8 bases at J, leaving 8 bases unmatched. The CDR3 is 13 amino acids. CDR3 coding DNA: TGCAGTGCTAGGGCAGGGGGCCGGGAGGGCTACACCTTC. Its protein product is CSARAGGREGYTF.

The chain links TRBV20-1 to TRBJ1-4, with 7 bases identical to TRBD1. The CDR3 is 15 amino acids. V was clipped by 0 bases and J by 3 bases; unmatched bases: 4. Germline values: CDR1 DFQATT, CDR2 SNEGSKA (reference sequence). In DNA form, the CDR3 reads TGCAGTGCTAGAGAGCCAGGGACAGCTAATGAAAAACTGTTTTTT. Translated: CSAREPGTANEKLFF.

V is TRBV10-2 and J is TRBJ2-3; TRBD2 aligns across 7 bases. The CDR3 runs 15 residues. Germline V gene data show CDR1 as WSHSY and CDR2 as SAAADI. With 1 base clipped from V and 1 base from J, the junction kept 2 bases outside the gene matches. Here the CDR3 reads CASSEWAGGTDTQYF. The CDR3 DNA reads as TGCGCCAGCAGTGAGTGGGCGGGAGGCACAGATACGCAGTATTTT.

The rearrangement uses TRBV24-1 and TRBJ1-5; possible D gene TRBD1, 5 bases. Trimming took 5 bases from V and 7 from J, leaving 17 bases between them. The CDR3 consists of 15 residues. Germline V gene lookup returns CDR1 KGHDR and CDR2 SFDVKD. The CDR3 loop reads CATSARVRVGQPQHF. In DNA, the CDR3 is TGTGCCACCAGTGCTAGAGTCAGGGTGGGACAGCCCCAGCATTTT.

This clonotype appeared many times. The chain combines TRBV7-6 with TRBJ2-5, with 8 bases identical to TRBD2. Per the germline V gene, CDR1 is SGHVS and CDR2 is FNYEAQ. The CDR3 extends over 16 amino acids. Trimming took 5 bases from V and 2 from J; bases not matched to a gene: 10. The CDR3 DNA sequence: TGTGCCAGCAGCCCTGAGGGAGTAGCGGGACAAGAGACCCAGTACTTC. Translating it yields CASSPEGVAGQETQYF.

The chain employs TRBV9 and TRBJ2-3, with 7 bases fitting TRBD2. Germline CDR1 reads SGDLS; CDR2 reads YYNGEE. Trimming at V came to 0 bases and at J to 3 bases, leaving 10 bases not matched to a gene. This CDR3 is 17 amino acids long. CDR3 protein: CASSVEVGLSGTDTQYF. CDR3 nucleotides: TGTGCCAGCAGCGTAGAGGTGGGACTATCGGGGACAGATACGCAGTATTTT.

This CDR3 is CASSSGAGSTEAFF. CDR3 DNA: TGTGCCAGCAGTTCCGGGGCCGGTAGCACTGAAGCTTTCTTT. The rearrangement uses TRBV12-3 or TRBV12-4 and TRBJ1-1; maybe TRBD1 (5 bases). This CDR3 comprises 14 residues. V lost 4 bases, J lost 4 bases, and 13 bases lay in between.

The gene calls are TRBV2 and TRBJ2-5; 9 bases match TRBD1. This CDR3 comprises 15 residues. J was trimmed by 1 base and V by 6 bases; bases with no gene match: 6. Germline-derived CDR1 and CDR2 are SNHLY and FYNNEI. The CDR3 sequence: CASSSRDRAQETQYF. The DNA for the CDR3 is TGTGCCAGCAGCTCGAGGGACAGGGCCCAAGAGACCCAGTACTTC.

The chain uses TRBV29-1 and TRBJ2-5; TRBD1 agrees at 8 bases. This CDR3 is built from 16 residues. With V trimmed by 8 bases and J by 2 bases, 16 bases remained unmatched. CDR1 and CDR2 (germline): SQVTM, ANQGSEA. The CDR3 here is CSSLARTGKMQETQYF. CDR3 in DNA: TGCAGCAGCTTAGCGAGGACAGGGAAGATGCAAGAGACCCAGTACTTC.

This clonotype was seen more than once but under ten times. V gene TRBV20-1 combines with J gene TRBJ2-7; D remains ambiguous. Germline V CDR1 and CDR2: DFQATT, SNEGSKA (reference sequence). CDR3 length: 14 amino acids. Deletions cut 0 bases from V and 3 bases from J, with 12 bases between. The CDR3 sequence: CSAREEGPNYEQYF. The CDR3 nucleotides read TGCAGTGCTAGAGAGGAAGGTCCCAACTACGAGCAGTACTTC.

The rearrangement uses TRBV7-6 and TRBJ1-4; D not certain. CDR1 is SGHVS, CDR2 FNYEAQ, per germline. V lost 3 bases and J 8 bases, leaving 13 bases between the germline ends. CDR3 length: 14 amino acids. CDR3: CASSFDTQREKLFF. DNA for the CDR3: TGTGCCAGCAGCTTTGACACCCAAAGAGAAAAACTGTTTTTT.

V usage is TRBV7-8 and J usage is TRBJ2-2; D unclear. The length of the CDR3 is 13 residues. Germline loops: CDR1 SGHVS, CDR2 FQNEAQ. The V end lost 6 bases, the J end lost 2 bases, and 7 bases lay between the germline ends. The CDR3 DNA reads TGTGCCAGCAGTTTATATAACACCGGGGAGCTGTTTTTT. The encoded protein is CASSLYNTGELFF.

The V call is TRBV6-5, the J call TRBJ1-2; D call uncertain. Trimming cost V 0 bases and J 3 bases, with 8 bases left between them. Per the germline V gene, CDR1 is MNHEY and CDR2 is SVGAGI. This CDR3 region has 14 residues. The CDR3 DNA reads as TGTGCCAGCAGTTACTCAGAGACTCACTATGGCTACACCTTC. It is translated as CASSYSETHYGYTF.